This TCR beta chain was sequenced for a study of T-cell memory formation after mild COVID-19. Per germline, CDR1 SGHRS and CDR2 YFSETQ. The CDR3 extends over 12 amino acids. The V gene end was trimmed by 7 bases and the J gene end by 3 bases; junction bases not matched to a gene: 3. Of note for this clonotype: Its antigen is as yet unknown.

Study-wide results and limits: Later expanders leaned toward CD4+, whereas clones contracting from day 15 to 85 were balanced CD4/CD8.

From 5'RACE with constant-segment primers came TCR alpha and TCR beta cDNA libraries that carried sample barcodes and UMIs. TCRdb fed the 5' RACE reads into MiXCR, producing one record per CDR3 protein. The profile shows around 180,000 distinct CDR3 sequences, about 18% of them singletons. The rearrangement links TRBV5-1 to TRBJ1-1; 7 bases fit TRBD1. This TCR came from a man aged 18 to 30 who had mild COVID-19 (a few samples of this study predate the infection). Cell type and time point are not known. The source material was PBMCs or a T cell subset sorted from them (not recorded which). CDR3 nucleotides: TGCGCCAGCCGGACAGGTGACACTGAAGCTTTCTTT. It specifies CASRTGDTEAFF.